Below, one TCR beta chain is given with its context. These data originate in a study of blood T cell repertoires in COVID-19. The wider study: COVID-19 samples from acute and convalescent phases originated in the United States, Italy and Spain.

The CDR3 has 15 amino acids. Germline values: CDR1 SGHTA, CDR2 FQGNSA. The junction had 10 bases not matched to a gene; V was cut back by 5 bases and J by 4 bases. Adults between about 18 and 89 years of age took part from under 25 US areas. The repertoire was sequenced with immunoSEQ multiplex PCR; TCRdb's copy has only in-frame clones and lacks some. The sample lists 140,000 to 150,000 clones, around 89% occurring once. This clonotype was sampled from a woman under 40 with acute COVID-19. The chain couples TRBV7-2 to TRBJ2-5, with 7 bases fitting TRBD2. Input material: PBMCs or T cells enriched from blood (not recorded which). The CDR3 sequence is CASSLQTSARETQYF. DNA for the CDR3: TGTGCCAGCAGCCTACAAACTAGCGCTCGAGAGACCCAGTACTTC.